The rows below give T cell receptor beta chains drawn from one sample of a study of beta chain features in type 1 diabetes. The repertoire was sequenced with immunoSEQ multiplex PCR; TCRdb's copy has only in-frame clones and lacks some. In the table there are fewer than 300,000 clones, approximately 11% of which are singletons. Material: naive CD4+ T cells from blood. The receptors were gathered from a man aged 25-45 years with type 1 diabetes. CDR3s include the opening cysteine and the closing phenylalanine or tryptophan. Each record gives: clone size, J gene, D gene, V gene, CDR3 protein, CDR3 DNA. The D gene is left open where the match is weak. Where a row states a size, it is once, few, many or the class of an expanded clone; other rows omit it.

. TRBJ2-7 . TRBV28 CASSPGGGVTYEQYF TGTGCCAGCAGCCCCGGGGGAGGAGTTACCTACGAGCAGTACTTC
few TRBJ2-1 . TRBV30 CAWSPPGKSYNEQFF TGTGCCTGGAGCCCCCCAGGGAAGTCCTACAATGAGCAGTTCTTC
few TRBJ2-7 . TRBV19 CASSRDWRDYEQYF TGTGCCAGTAGTCGGGACTGGAGAGACTACGAGCAGTACTTC
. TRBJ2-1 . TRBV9 CASSVAPSFFSSYNEQFF TGTGCCAGCAGCGTAGCTCCCTCATTCTTTAGCTCCTACAATGAGCAGTTCTTC
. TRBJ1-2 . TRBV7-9 CASFGGEQVYGYTF TGTGCCAGCTTCGGGGGGGAGCAGGTCTATGGCTACACCTTC
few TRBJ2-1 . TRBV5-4 CASSLGQGFRNEQFF TGTGCCAGCAGCTTGGGGCAGGGATTTAGAAATGAGCAGTTCTTC
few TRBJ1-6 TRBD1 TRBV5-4 CASSLQGAGSPLHF TGTGCCAGCAGCTTGCAGGGGGCAGGTTCACCCCTCCACTTT
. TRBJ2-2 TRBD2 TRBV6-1 CASSEALAGPANTGELFF TGTGCCAGCAGTGAAGCGCTAGCGGGACCTGCGAACACCGGGGAGCTGTTTTTT
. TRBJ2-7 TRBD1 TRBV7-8 CASSPQRQGASGQYF TGTGCCAGCAGCCCGCAAAGACAGGGGGCGAGTGGGCAGTACTTC
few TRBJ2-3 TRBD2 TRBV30 CAWSVGPAGGYTDTQYF TGTGCCTGGAGTGTAGGACCAGCGGGGGGGTACACAGATACGCAGTATTTT
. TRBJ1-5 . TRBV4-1 CASSQAGHNSNQPQHF TGCGCCAGCAGCCAAGCCGGACACAATAGCAATCAGCCCCAGCATTTT
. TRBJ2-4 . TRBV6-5 CASSSGRAKFIQYF TGTGCCAGCAGTAGCGGCAGAGCCAAGTTCATTCAGTACTTC
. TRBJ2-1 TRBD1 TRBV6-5 CASYQTGDNEQFF TGTGCCAGCTACCAAACAGGGGACAATGAGCAGTTCTTC
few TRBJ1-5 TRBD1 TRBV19 CASNLRQGPSNQPQHF TGTGCCAGCAACCTCCGACAGGGCCCAAGCAATCAGCCCCAGCATTTT
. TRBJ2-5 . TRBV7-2 CASSLGRGETQYF TGTGCCAGCAGCTTAGGACGAGGAGAGACCCAGTACTTC
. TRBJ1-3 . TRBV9 CASSVATRGGGNTIYF TGTGCCAGCAGCGTAGCTACTCGGGGTGGTGGAAACACCATATATTTT
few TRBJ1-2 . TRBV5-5 CASSLLPLNYGYTF TGTGCCAGCAGCTTGCTTCCGTTAAACTATGGCTACACCTTC
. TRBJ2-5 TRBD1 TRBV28 CASSFGTGRTETQYF TGTGCCAGCAGTTTCGGGACAGGGAGGACGGAGACCCAGTACTTC
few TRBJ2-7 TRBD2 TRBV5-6 CASSNGLGPYEQYF TGTGCCAGCAGTAACGGACTAGGCCCCTACGAGCAGTACTTC
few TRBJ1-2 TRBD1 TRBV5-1 CASSLEGANYGYTF TGCGCCAGCAGCTTGGAGGGGGCGAACTATGGCTACACCTTC
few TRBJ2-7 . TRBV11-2 CASSVPLERATKAEQYF TGTGCCAGCAGCGTCCCTCTAGAGAGGGCAACTAAGGCCGAGCAGTACTTC
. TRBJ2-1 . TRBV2 CASSERVLGYNEQFF TGTGCCAGCAGTGAGAGGGTCCTCGGTTACAATGAGCAGTTCTTC
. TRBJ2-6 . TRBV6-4 CASSVEDGANVLTF TGTGCCAGCAGTGTAGAGGATGGGGCCAACGTCCTGACTTTC
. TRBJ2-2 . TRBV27 CASNEGFNGELFF TGTGCCAGCAATGAGGGTTTTAACGGGGAGCTGTTTTTT
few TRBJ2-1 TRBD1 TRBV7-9 CASSFGQAQQFF TGTGCCAGCAGCTTCGGACAGGCCCAGCAGTTCTTC
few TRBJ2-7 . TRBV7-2 CASSLERSAYEQYF TGTGCCAGCAGCTTAGAACGAAGCGCCTACGAGCAGTACTTC
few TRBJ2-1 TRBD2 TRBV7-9 CASSLPSGGTNEQFF TGTGCCAGCAGCTTACCTAGCGGGGGAACCAATGAGCAGTTCTTC
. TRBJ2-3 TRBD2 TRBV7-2 CASSSGLESDTQYF TGTGCCAGCAGCTCTGGACTAGAGTCAGATACGCAGTATTTT
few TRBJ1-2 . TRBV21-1 CASSKEGDYTF TGTGCCAGCAGCAAAGAGGGGGACTACACCTTC
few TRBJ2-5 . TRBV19 CARSVHAFEETQYF TGTGCCAGGAGCGTGCACGCGTTTGAAGAGACCCAGTACTTC
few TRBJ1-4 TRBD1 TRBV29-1 CSAGQGGEKLFF TGCAGCGCCGGACAGGGAGGTGAAAAACTGTTTTTT
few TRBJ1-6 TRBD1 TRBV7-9 CASSSDRGRSPLHF TGTGCCAGCAGCTCCGACAGGGGGCGATCACCCCTCCACTTT
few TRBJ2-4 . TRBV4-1 CASSPGRQSSVAKNIQYF TGCGCCAGCAGCCCAGGACGACAGTCCTCAGTAGCCAAAAACATTCAGTACTTC
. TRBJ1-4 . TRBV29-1 CSVGRRVANEKLFF TGCAGCGTTGGCAGGAGGGTAGCTAATGAAAAACTGTTTTTT
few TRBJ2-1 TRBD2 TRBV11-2 CASSSRVLAGGKYEQFF TGTGCCAGCAGCTCCAGGGTCCTAGCGGGGGGGAAGTATGAGCAGTTCTTC
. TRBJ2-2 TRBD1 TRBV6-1 CASSGQGRELFF TGTGCCAGCAGTGGACAGGGTAGGGAGCTGTTTTTT
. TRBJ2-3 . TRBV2 CASSEWALDTDTQYF TGTGCCAGCAGTGAATGGGCCCTGGACACAGATACGCAGTATTTT
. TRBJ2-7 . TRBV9 CASSVAPSSYEQYF TGTGCCAGCAGCGTAGCGCCCAGCTCCTACGAGCAGTACTTC
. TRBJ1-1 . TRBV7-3 CASSLEANTEAFF TGTGCCAGCAGCTTGGAGGCTAACACTGAAGCTTTCTTT
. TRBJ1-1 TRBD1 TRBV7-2 CASSSRTGTNTEAFF TGTGCCAGCAGCTCAAGGACAGGGACGAACACTGAAGCTTTCTTT
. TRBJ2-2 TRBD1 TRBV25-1 CAPDRGTGELFF TGTGCCCCGGACAGGGGCACCGGGGAGCTGTTTTTT
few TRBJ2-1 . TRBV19 CASSIGGLGSYNEQFF TGTGCCAGTAGTATAGGGGGCCTCGGCTCCTACAATGAGCAGTTCTTC
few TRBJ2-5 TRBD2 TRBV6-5 CASSYGMGEGETQYF TGTGCCAGCAGTTACGGAATGGGGGAGGGAGAGACCCAGTACTTC
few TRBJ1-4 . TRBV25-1 CASSLNEKLFF TGTGCCAGCAGCCTTAATGAAAAACTGTTTTTT
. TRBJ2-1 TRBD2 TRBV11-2 CASSLVASGGVYNEQFF TGTGCCAGCAGCTTAGTCGCTAGCGGGGGGGTATACAATGAGCAGTTCTTC
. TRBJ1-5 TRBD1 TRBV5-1 CASSPGQGNQPQHF TGCGCCAGCAGCCCAGGACAGGGCAATCAGCCCCAGCATTTT
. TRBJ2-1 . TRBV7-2 CASSVQGPGSYNEQFF TGTGCCAGCAGCGTTCAGGGGCCGGGCTCCTACAATGAGCAGTTCTTC
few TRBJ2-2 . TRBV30 CAWSLVRGAAGTGELFF TGTGCCTGGAGTTTGGTGAGAGGGGCCGCGGGGACCGGGGAGCTGTTTTTT
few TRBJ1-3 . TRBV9 CASSVAEFAGNTIYF TGTGCCAGCAGCGTAGCGGAGTTCGCTGGAAACACCATATATTTT
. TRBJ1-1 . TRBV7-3 CASSSRDTGFTEAFF TGTGCCAGCAGCTCCCGGGACACCGGGTTCACTGAAGCTTTCTTT
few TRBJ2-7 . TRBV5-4 CASSLDSANSYEQYF TGTGCCAGCAGCTTGGACAGTGCAAACTCCTACGAGCAGTACTTC
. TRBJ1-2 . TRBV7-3 CASSPSGRHGYTF TGTGCCAGCAGCCCCTCGGGGAGGCATGGCTACACCTTC
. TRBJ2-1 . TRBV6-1 CASSLSLYNEQFF TGTGCCAGCAGCCTATCTTTGTACAATGAGCAGTTCTTC
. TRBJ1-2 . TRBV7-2 CASTKSGLYGYTF TGTGCCAGCACCAAATCCGGACTCTATGGCTACACCTTC
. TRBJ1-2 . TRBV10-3 CARQGSGYTF TGTGCCAGGCAGGGCTCTGGCTACACCTTC
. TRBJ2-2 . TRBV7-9 CASSLKPIPGELFF TGTGCCAGCAGCTTAAAACCTATTCCGGGGGAGCTGTTTTTT
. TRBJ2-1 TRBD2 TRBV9 CASSKRARVGEGLAGDNEQFF TGTGCCAGCTCAAAGAGAGCCAGGGTAGGAGAGGGACTAGCGGGGGACAATGAGCAGTTCTTC
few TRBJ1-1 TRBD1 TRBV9 CASSLGQGRNTEAFF TGTGCCAGCAGCTTGGGACAGGGGAGGAACACTGAAGCTTTCTTT